This T cell receptor beta chain stems from a study of cytotoxic CD8 clonotypes in ibrutinib-treated CLL. As for the study in general: When averaged across all of the samples, the counts came to around 260,000 productive templates and about 100,000 productive rearrangements.

Comment on this clone: Its target is not known.

Trimming cost V 4 bases and J 3 bases; bases outside gene matches: 10. The CDR3 runs 17 residues. Germline V gene sequence: CDR1 LGHNT, CDR2 FRNRAP. Points from the study as a whole: Treatment saw public clonotypes, which were uncommon, either contract or stay stable.

Generated by immunoSEQ multiplex PCR, the TCRdb table keeps only in-frame clones and is missing some. The sample includes some 310,000 clones, about 80% of them seen just once. Specimen: PBMCs, collected before ibrutinib treatment. The TCR sequence derives from a human donor with chronic lymphocytic leukemia. The chain is built from TRBV12-5 and TRBJ2-1; the match to TRBD2 covers 9 bases. CDR3 region: CASGSSGKSSLYNEQFF. CDR3 DNA: TGTGCTAGTGGTTCTAGCGGGAAGAGTTCTCTCTACAATGAGCAGTTCTTC. Full variable domain (rest looked up from reference TRBV12-5 and TRBJ2-1): DARVTQTPRHKVTEMGQEVTMRCQPILGHNTVFWYRQTMMQGLELLAYFRNRAPLDDSGMPKDRFSAEMPDATLATLKIQPSEPRDSAVYFCASGSSGKSSLYNEQFFGPGTRLTVL.